A single sample is the source of the 14 T cell receptor beta chains below, sequenced in a study of circulating tumor DNA in untreated peripheral T-cell lymphoma. Generated by immunoSEQ multiplex PCR, the TCRdb table keeps only in-frame clones and is missing some. This table holds around 2,500 clones, around three quarters found once. The material sequenced was tumor tissue. Every receptor here comes from a human donor with peripheral T-cell lymphoma.

This clone was seen only a few times. The gene calls are TRBV19 and TRBJ2-1; D perhaps matches TRBD2 (7 bases). The CDR3 extends over 13 amino acids. Germline CDR1 LNHDA, CDR2 SQIVND (reference sequence). Trimming left V 10 bases short and J 3 bases short, with 13 bases between. CDR3 DNA: TGTGCCACCCGGGGGGCCAACTACAATGAGCAGTTCTTC. As protein: CATRGANYNEQFF.

This clone has more than one count but fewer than ten. The junction does not match germline at one end; this may be a read error. The genes are TRBV10-2 and TRBJ1-1; tentative D call: TRBD1 (5 bases). The CDR3 runs 13 residues. Germline V lookup: CDR1 WSHSY, CDR2 SAAADI. The CDR3 region is CASRVGVNAEAFF. CDR3 sequence (DNA): TGCGCCAGCAGGGTAGGGGTGAACGCTGAAGCTTTCTTT.

In this sample, this clone is large. The chain recombines TRBV29-1 with TRBJ2-5, with TRBD1 as a possible D gene (5 bases). The CDR3 has 12 residues. Trimming pared 5 bases from V and 7 bases from J, leaving 14 bases between. CDR1 is SQVTM and CDR2 is ANQGSEA in the germline V gene. CDR3 region: CSVMKGMGTQYF. CDR3 DNA sequence: TGCAGCGTTATGAAGGGGATGGGGACCCAGTACTTC.

The V and J genes are TRBV30 and TRBJ1-6; no reliable D call. This CDR3 is 13 amino acids long. Trimming pared 2 bases from V and 7 bases from J, leaving 9 bases between. The germline V gene has CDR1 GTSNPN and CDR2 SVGIG (reference sequence). The CDR3 DNA follows: TGTGCCTGGAGTCAAACCAACAATTCACCCCTCCACTTT. Its protein is CAWSQTNNSPLHF.

The V call is TRBV15, the J call TRBJ1-5, with D tentatively TRBD1 (5 bases). The CDR3 has 17 amino acids. Trimming shortened V by 4 bases and J by 2 bases, and 18 bases separated the two germline ends. CDR1 LNHNV and CDR2 YYDKDF come from the germline V gene (reference sequence). CDR3 DNA: TGTGCCACCAGCACTAAGGTTCAGGGCGCCGGCAATCAGCCCCAGCATTTT. Protein: CATSTKVQGAGNQPQHF.

The chain is built from TRBV25-1 and TRBJ2-1, with D possibly being TRBD2 (6 bases). Trimming pared 5 bases from V and 4 bases from J, leaving 15 bases between. The CDR3 length is 15 residues. The germline gives CDR1 MGHDK, CDR2 SYGVNS. This CDR3 reads CASSRVSGPYNEQFF. The CDR3 DNA is TGTGCCAGCAGTAGAGTTAGCGGACCTTACAATGAGCAGTTCTTC.

The rearrangement links TRBV19 to TRBJ1-3; tentative D call: TRBD1 (6 bases). CDR1 is LNHDA and CDR2 is SQIVND in the germline V gene (reference sequence). Trimming cost V 4 bases and J 4 bases, with 14 bases left between them. There are 15 residues in the CDR3. CDR3 DNA sequence: TGTGCCAGTAGTAAAGGGGCAGGGGCCGGAAACACCATATATTTT. It specifies CASSKGAGAGNTIYF.

The chain carries TRBV10-2 and TRBJ1-3, with 7 bases that match TRBD1. The length of the CDR3 is 14 residues. With 3 bases clipped from V and 1 base from J, the junction kept 0 bases outside the gene matches. Germline V CDR1 and CDR2: WSHSY, SAAADI. CDR3 sequence (DNA): TGCGCCAGCAGTGAACAGGGGTCTGGAAACACCATATATTTT. It translates to CASSEQGSGNTIYF.

In its sample, this clone was seen a few times. The chain recombines TRBV30 with TRBJ1-4; the match to TRBD1 covers 7 bases. CDR1 is GTSNPN and CDR2 is SVGIG in the germline V gene (reference sequence). The V gene end was trimmed by 0 bases and the J gene end by 8 bases; junction bases not matched to a gene: 6. The CDR3 runs 14 residues. CDR3 region: CAWSVVSGGEKLFF. For the CDR3, the DNA is TGTGCCTGGAGTGTTGTTTCAGGGGGGGAAAAACTGTTTTTT.

The J gene is TRBJ1-2, the V gene TRBV29-1; D not certain. Germline CDR1 and CDR2: SQVTM and ANQGSEA. The CDR3 covers 12 residues. Trimming pared 4 bases from V and 4 bases from J, leaving 10 bases between. The CDR3 sequence is CSVVGETYGYTF. In nucleotides, the CDR3 is TGCAGCGTTGTCGGGGAGACCTATGGCTACACCTTC.

This sequence joins TRBV9 and TRBJ2-3; 10 nucleotides line up with TRBD2. V was pared by 0 bases and J by 6 bases, with 10 bases of the junction left unmatched. Germline CDR1 is SGDLS and CDR2 is YYNGEE. CDR3 length equals 17 residues. CDR3 coding DNA: TGTGCCAGCAGCGTAGGGTTGTTCGGGACTAGCGATGATACGCAGTATTTT. This translates into CASSVGLFGTSDDTQYF.

This sequence joins TRBV23-1 and TRBJ2-7, with D perhaps TRBD2 (6 bases). TRBV23-1 is flagged as an ORF with uncertain function. This CDR3 has 13 amino acids. V lost 6 bases and J lost 1, with 10 bases in between. CDR3 loop: CASSFGGSYEQYV. DNA for the CDR3: TGCGCCAGCAGCTTCGGGGGATCCTACGAGCAGTACGTC.

This clone is labeled as medium-sized. The chain links TRBV11-3 to TRBJ2-5; TRBD2 might be the D (6 bases). CDR1 is SGHNT, CDR2 YENEEA, per germline. The germline V and J ends were trimmed by 1 base and 5 bases, with 14 bases remaining between them. This CDR3 region has 15 residues. This chain's CDR3 is CASSLVGGVRETQYF. The CDR3, as DNA: TGTGCCAGCAGCTTAGTGGGCGGGGTGAGGGAGACCCAGTACTTC.

The chain joins TRBV1 to TRBJ1-5; TRBD1 reflects the table's D call only, with no check against the DNA. TRBV1 is a listed pseudogene. The CDR3 covers 17 residues. CDR3 loop: CASSRSGGDRANQPQHF. CDR3 in DNA: TGCGCCAGCAGCCGATCAGGGGGGGACAGGGCAAATCAGCCCCAGCATTTT.